These 19 T cell receptor beta chains were all obtained from the same sample, sequenced in a study of cytomegalovirus exposure and HLA in healthy donors. The PCR contained 60 Vbeta and 13 Jbeta primers. Generated by immunoSEQ multiplex PCR, the TCRdb table keeps only in-frame clones and is missing some. The data hold 150,000 to 200,000 clones, with about 80% observed a single time. The source material was PBMCs. The receptors were sampled from a man younger than 35 in good health and CMV-seropositive.

The chain uses TRBV9 and TRBJ1-6; 9 nucleotides align to TRBD1. Germline-derived CDR1 and CDR2 are SGDLS and YYNGEE. This CDR3 region has 15 residues. J was trimmed by 7 bases and V by 4 bases; bases with no gene match: 6. CDR3 sequence (DNA): TGTGCCAGCAGCCCCCAGACAGGGGGAAATTCACCCCTCCACTTT. Its protein product is CASSPQTGGNSPLHF.

This sequence joins TRBV10-2 and TRBJ1-5, with D tentatively TRBD1 (5 bases). V shed 0 bases and J shed 9 bases, with 6 bases lying between them. Germline V gene sequence: CDR1 WSHSY, CDR2 SAAADI. The CDR3 runs 12 residues. CDR3: CASSESGLPQHF. The CDR3 bases are TGCGCCAGCAGTGAGTCGGGACTGCCCCAGCATTTT.

The chain couples TRBV6-1 to TRBJ1-5, with 7 bases fitting TRBD1. CDR1 and CDR2 from the germline V gene are MNHNS and SASEGT. This CDR3 region has 15 residues. Losses at the gene ends were 7 bases for V and 6 bases for J; bases not matched to a gene: 12. Here the CDR3 reads CASTPTGTVGQPQHF. The CDR3 DNA follows: TGTGCCAGCACTCCCACCGGGACAGTGGGTCAGCCCCAGCATTTT.

V usage is TRBV7-6 and J usage is TRBJ2-3; weak D call: TRBD2 (5 bases). CDR3 length: 17 amino acids. From germline, CDR1 is SGHVS and CDR2 FNYEAQ. V gave up 1 base and J gave up 1 base, with 15 bases separating them. The CDR3 nucleotides are TGTGCCAGCAGCTTAGGAGGGCTATTGGGCGGCACAGATACGCAGTATTTT. It is translated as CASSLGGLLGGTDTQYF.

This chain joins TRBV2 and TRBJ1-2; TRBD1 is a possible D gene (5 bases). Per the germline V gene, CDR1 is SNHLY and CDR2 is FYNNEI. The germline V and J ends were trimmed by 6 bases and 8 bases, with 19 bases remaining between them. This CDR3 has 14 residues. The CDR3 is CASSRNGGSEGYTF. CDR3 nucleotides: TGTGCCAGCAGCCGCAACGGGGGGTCAGAAGGCTACACCTTC.

Only one count was recorded for this clone. The chain links TRBV11-1 to TRBJ2-4; TRBD1 might be the D (6 bases). In germline, CDR1 is SGHAT, CDR2 FQDESV (reference sequence). V lost 4 bases and J lost 7, with 11 bases in between. This CDR3 is 13 amino acids long. The CDR3, as DNA: TGTGCCAGCAGCTCCGGTACAGGGAACATTCAGTACTTC. Translation gives CASSSGTGNIQYF.

V and J are TRBV5-6 and TRBJ2-1; 9 positions match TRBD2. This CDR3 region has 18 residues. CDR1 is SGHDT and CDR2 is YYEEEE in the germline V gene. The ends lost 3 bases at V and 8 bases at J; junction bases unmatched: 18. The CDR3 DNA reads as TGTGCCAGCAGCTCGCAAAACCAGCTAGCGGGGACTGCCGATGAGCAGTTCTTC. Protein sequence: CASSSQNQLAGTADEQFF.

CDR3 amino acids: CASSIPEGGEAFF. In DNA, the CDR3 is TGTGCCAGTAGTATCCCTGAGGGCGGTGAAGCTTTCTTT. V is TRBV19 and J is TRBJ1-1; no definite D call. This CDR3 has 13 amino acids. V was clipped by 3 bases and J by 7 bases, with 12 bases between them. The V gene's germline CDR1 is LNHDA and CDR2 SQIVND (reference sequence).

This chain links TRBV19 with TRBJ1-5; 7 bases are shared with TRBD1. Trimming removed 6 bases from V and 3 bases from J; junction bases left unmatched: 11. Per the germline V gene, CDR1 is LNHDA and CDR2 is SQIVND (reference sequence). The CDR3 consists of 16 residues. For the CDR3, the DNA is TGTGCCAGTAGCCATAGACAGGGCCCAAACAATCAGCCCCAGCATTTT. Residues: CASSHRQGPNNQPQHF.

The V gene is TRBV19, the J gene TRBJ2-7, with TRBD2 matching over 7 bases. The CDR3 loop spans 14 amino acids. CDR1 and CDR2 (germline): LNHDA, SQIVND (reference sequence). The J segment lost 0 bases and the V segment lost 3 bases, leaving 2 bases of the junction unmatched. CDR3 loop: CASSIGGSSYEQYF. The CDR3 nucleotides are TGTGCCAGTAGTATCGGGGGGAGCTCCTACGAGCAGTACTTC.

This clone was observed a few times. The V gene is TRBV2, the J gene TRBJ2-7; 11 nucleotides line up with TRBD2. The CDR3 is made up of 18 amino acids. Trimming took 8 bases from V and 4 from J; bases not matched to a gene: 19. Germline CDR1 is SNHLY and CDR2 is FYNNEI. The CDR3 sequence: CASSRDRRTSGPIYEQYF. The CDR3 DNA follows: TGTGCCAGCTCCAGGGACAGGAGGACTAGCGGGCCTATATACGAGCAGTACTTC.

The rearrangement uses TRBV7-8 and TRBJ2-5, with 7 nucleotides matching TRBD1. Germline CDR1 is SGHVS and CDR2 is FQNEAQ. V shed 1 base and J 0 bases; nucleotides not matched to a gene: 2. CDR3 length: 15 amino acids. The CDR3 DNA follows: TGTGCCAGCAGCTTAGTGACAGGGAACCAAGAGACCCAGTACTTC. Translation: CASSLVTGNQETQYF.

The chain carries TRBV5-1 and TRBJ2-5; D remains unclear. CDR3 length: 16 residues. Trimming pared 1 base from V and 4 bases from J, leaving 17 bases between. The germline gives CDR1 SGHRS, CDR2 YFSETQ. The CDR3 bases are TGCGCCAGCAGCTTGCGTCCGCCGAATGAGGCAGAGACCCAGTACTTC. This translates into CASSLRPPNEAETQYF.

The chain employs TRBV6-6 and TRBJ2-5; D may be TRBD1 (5 bases). V shed 1 base and J shed 1 base, with 7 bases lying between them. This CDR3 region has 14 residues. The germline gives CDR1 MNHNY, CDR2 SVGAGI (reference sequence). CDR3 sequence: CASSYWTSQETQYF. The CDR3 nucleotides are TGTGCCAGCAGTTACTGGACAAGCCAAGAGACCCAGTACTTC.

The chain recombines TRBV19 with TRBJ1-5; D might be TRBD1 (6 bases). CDR3 length equals 14 residues. Trimming took off 4 bases at V and 6 bases at J, with 13 bases between the two ends. Looked up from germline, CDR1 is LNHDA and CDR2 is SQIVND (reference sequence). DNA for the CDR3: TGTGCCAGTAGTAGCTACAGGGATGGTCAGCCCCAGCATTTT. Translated, it gives CASSSYRDGQPQHF. The full variable domain, rest sourced from reference TRBV19 and TRBJ1-5, is DGGITQSPKYLFRKEGQNVTLSCEQNLNHDAMYWYRQDPGQGLRLIYYSQIVNDFQKGDIAEGYSVSREKKESFPLTVTSAQKNPTAFYLCASSSYRDGQPQHFGDGTRLSIL.

The chain links TRBV5-1 to TRBJ2-7, with a weak D call TRBD1 (6 bases). The CDR3 contains 14 residues. V lost 3 bases and J lost 2, with 12 bases in between. Germline values: CDR1 SGHRS, CDR2 YFSETQ. CDR3 sequence (DNA): TGCGCCAGCAGCTCGGTGGACAGAGCCTACGAGCAGTACTTC. The encoded protein is CASSSVDRAYEQYF.

The genes are TRBV9 and TRBJ2-2, with 10 bases fitting TRBD2. This CDR3 has 15 residues. Germline loops: CDR1 SGDLS, CDR2 YYNGEE. J was trimmed by 7 bases and V by 3 bases; bases with no gene match: 6. CDR3 nucleotides: TGTGCCAGCAGCGAGGCTAGCGGGAGTGGCGGGGAGCTGTTTTTT. It specifies CASSEASGSGGELFF.

V is TRBV2 and J is TRBJ2-7; TRBD2 agrees at 9 bases. V gave up 5 bases and J gave up 5 bases; unmatched junction bases: 10. CDR1 SNHLY and CDR2 FYNNEI come from the germline V gene. The CDR3 is made up of 15 amino acids. For the CDR3, the DNA is TGTGCCAGCAGTTGGCGGGAGGGCCCTTACAACGAGCAGTACTTC. The encoded protein is CASSWREGPYNEQYF.

The CDR3 reads CASSDTGQGYEQYF. The CDR3 DNA follows: TGTGCCAGCAGCGATACCGGACAGGGCTACGAGCAGTACTTC. The chain links TRBV6-1 to TRBJ2-7; 8 bases line up with TRBD1. J lost 3 bases, V lost 6 bases, and 7 bases had no gene match. CDR3 length: 14 residues. The germline gives CDR1 MNHNS, CDR2 SASEGT.